A single sample gave rise to the 10 T cell receptor beta chains below, sequenced in a study of identical twins. TCRdb independently ran MiXCR on the 5' RACE reads; one entry per CDR3 protein. The table lists more than 650,000 distinct CDR3 sequences, around 6% of them singletons, with around 1.9% in the top ten. What was sequenced was naive T cells sorted from blood. Every receptor here comes from a man between 18 and 35 years old in good health.

This clonotype was detected ten times or more. The chain links TRBV5-1 to TRBJ2-7; 9 bases are shared with TRBD1. The CDR3 extends over 14 amino acids. Germline V gene sequence: CDR1 SGHRS, CDR2 YFSETQ. V lost 2 bases and J lost 4; bases outside the gene matches: 4. The CDR3 DNA reads as TGCGCCAGCAGCTTCGGACAGGGGCGGTACGAGCAGTACTTC. Amino acid sequence: CASSFGQGRYEQYF.

This clonotype has only a few counts. The V gene is TRBV7-9, the J gene TRBJ2-1, with D possibly being TRBD2 (6 bases). CDR3 length: 14 amino acids. CDR1 SEHNR and CDR2 FQNEAQ come from the germline V gene (reference sequence). Trimming removed 1 base from V and 6 bases from J, with 10 bases in between. The CDR3 reads CASSLGGKTNEQFF. The DNA of the CDR3 is TGTGCCAGCAGCTTAGGCGGGAAGACCAATGAGCAGTTCTTC.

This clonotype was seen repeatedly, ten times or more. The chain couples TRBV7-9 to TRBJ2-5; 8 bases match TRBD1. Per the germline V gene, CDR1 is SEHNR and CDR2 is FQNEAQ (reference sequence). The CDR3 contains 13 residues. J was trimmed by 6 bases and V by 1 base; bases with no gene match: 1. The CDR3 reads CASSLGQGQTQYF. CDR3 DNA: TGTGCCAGCAGCTTAGGACAGGGGCAGACCCAGTACTTC.

The chain uses TRBV4-2 and TRBJ2-3; possibly TRBD2 for D (6 bases). V lost 4 bases to trimming and J lost 1 base, with 15 bases between them. The CDR3 runs to 16 residues. Germline values: CDR1 LGHNA, CDR2 YNFKEQ. CDR3: CASSLRERVGTDTQYF. The DNA of the CDR3 is TGTGCCAGCAGCCTGAGGGAGCGGGTCGGCACAGATACGCAGTATTTT.

V and J are TRBV16 and TRBJ1-5; D is unclear. The ends were cut back, 3 bases at V and 8 bases at J, with 8 bases in the middle. This CDR3 spans 12 amino acids. Per germline, CDR1 KGHSY and CDR2 FQNENV. CDR3 in DNA: TGTGCCAGCAGCCACACGGGAAAGCCCCAGCATTTT. Protein product: CASSHTGKPQHF. Drawing the rest from reference TRBV16 and TRBJ1-5, the complete variable domain is GEEVAQTPKHLVRGEGQKAKLYCAPIKGHSYVFWYQQVLKNEFKFLISFQNENVFDETGMPKERFSAKCLPNSPCSLEIQATKLEDSAVYFCASSHTGKPQHFGDGTRLSIL.

The chain recombines TRBV5-6 with TRBJ2-3; no reliable D call. The CDR3 has 12 residues. V lost 0 bases to trimming and J lost 11 bases, with 10 bases between them. Germline values: CDR1 SGHDT, CDR2 YYEEEE. The CDR3 nucleotides are TGTGCCAGCAGCTTGGCCGGTAGAGGGCAGTATTTT. It yields the protein CASSLAGRGQYF. Full variable domain (missing parts from reference TRBV5-6 and TRBJ2-3): DAGVTQSPTHLIKTRGQQVTLRCSPKSGHDTVSWYQQALGQGPQFIFQYYEEEERQRGNFPDRFSGHQFPNYSSELNVNALLLGDSALYLCASSLAGRGQYFGPGTRLTVL.

This clonotype was seen only a few times. The chain joins TRBV6-5 to TRBJ2-4, with D perhaps matching TRBD2 (6 bases). Between the trimmed V and J ends, which lost 0 bases and 0 bases, there was a span of 9 bases. This CDR3 region has 16 residues. Per the germline V gene, CDR1 is MNHEY and CDR2 is SVGAGI. The CDR3 region is CASSYSQGLAKNIQYF. The CDR3 DNA sequence: TGTGCCAGCAGTTACTCCCAGGGACTAGCCAAAAACATTCAGTACTTC.

The chain couples TRBV14 to TRBJ2-5; D possibly corresponds to TRBD1 (6 bases). Trimming stripped 0 bases from V and 1 base from J, with 9 bases between. Germline lookup yields CDR1 SGHDN and CDR2 FVKESK. The CDR3 has 15 amino acids. The CDR3 nucleotides read TGTGCCAGCAGCCAAGAACAGGGAATCCAAGAGACCCAGTACTTC. Translation: CASSQEQGIQETQYF.

This clonotype was found many times. The V call is TRBV29-1, the J call TRBJ2-4, with D possibly matching TRBD2 (6 bases). The V end lost 1 base, the J end lost 5 bases, and 15 bases lay between the germline ends. This CDR3 has 15 amino acids. Germline loops: CDR1 SQVTM, CDR2 ANQGSEA. DNA of the CDR3: TGCAGCGTTGAAGCAGGTGTAGCGGCGGAAAACATTCAGTACTTC. Amino acids: CSVEAGVAAENIQYF.

This clonotype was seen more than once but under ten times. The V and J genes are TRBV5-1 and TRBJ2-1, with a tentative D call TRBD2 (6 bases). V was cut by 4 bases and J by 10 bases, with 15 bases left in between. Germline loops: CDR1 SGHRS, CDR2 YFSETQ. The CDR3 consists of 13 residues. The CDR3 DNA reads TGCGCCAGCAGCAATCGGACTACAGAGGAGCAGTTCTTC. This codes for CASSNRTTEEQFF. The full variable domain, in which reference TRBV5-1 and TRBJ2-1 provide the parts outside the CDR3, is KAGVTQTPRYLIKTRGQQVTLSCSPISGHRSVSWYQQTPGQGLQFLFEYFSETQRNKGNFPGRFSGRQFSNSRSEMNVSTLELGDSALYLCASSNRTTEEQFFGPGTRLTVL.